This entry features one T cell receptor beta chain sequence. It lacks a known antigen. No qualities accompany the bases; no much larger clone lies one base away. The cohort was made up of 500 to 850 healthy bone marrow donors. All cohort members were sampled while nominally healthy, although unrecorded immune exposures were likely present. The donor tested CMV seropositive and was one of the 289 seropositive cohort members. Each donor provided a peripheral blood sample, and peripheral blood mononuclear cells were used for TCR beta sequencing. The Qiagen DNeasy Blood Extraction Kit was used to extract genomic DNA from the blood cell samples. The protocol used for the library was the immunoSEQ multiplex PCR assay. For the multiplex PCR, a mixture combining 60 forward primers for TCR Vbeta segments and 13 reverse primers for TCR Jbeta segments was used. The CDR3 region of rearranged TCR beta genes was amplified from genomic DNA with a multiplex PCR assay. The amplified TCR beta libraries were sequenced on the Illumina HiSeq System as 87-base-pair reads. Turning to the authors' computational methods: In a later analysis, approximately 74 million unique TCR beta chains were counted across the 650 to 700 repertoires, and approximately 11 million of these chains were shared by at least two donors. Raw reads were error-corrected and collapsed into unique sequences with a nearest-neighbor algorithm that merged closely related sequences to remove PCR and sequencing errors. Alignment of CDR3 sequences to IMGT reference sequences was used to assign V, D and J gene segments. For a sequence to be retained, a match of at least six nucleotides to both a V gene segment and a J gene segment was required. A rearrangement was called productive if the CDR3 had no stop codons and remained in frame with V and J, and every other rearrangement was called non-productive. CDR3 was defined by IMGT convention, running from the second conserved V-encoded cysteine to the conserved J-encoded phenylalanine. The earlier analysis of about 560 of the donors excluded any sequence lacking an unambiguous match to a single V gene segment. In an earlier analysis of a few hundred of the donors, a V segment was called functional when productive rearrangements were above 56.7%, and segregating when the standard deviation between donors exceeded 5%. A statistical classification framework was developed to diagnose cytomegalovirus status using the catalog of TCR beta chain sequences. A later analysis assigned V and J genes by comparing TCR nucleotide sequences with IMGT/GENE-DB human TR gene sequences. A later analysis assigned CDR3 sequences and most-parsimonious VDJ recombination scenarios with the TCRdist pipeline. A later analysis defined each TCR beta chain by its CDR3 amino acid sequence plus V-gene family, and excluded reads lacking a unique V-gene family. As a way to deal with suspected cross-contamination and a sequencing artifact, a later analysis dropped approximately 570 nucleotide sequences that were highly shared and had low generation probability. In a later analysis, a clonal expansion index was calculated for each public chain from normalized within-repertoire ranks of inferred template counts. Generation probabilities in a later analysis came from a VDJ recombination model fitted to out-of-frame rearrangements, and those results were checked against IGoR. In a later analysis, hypergeometric tests were used to score TCR-TCR, TCR-HLA and TCR-CMV co-occurrence, with a repertoire-size bias correction applied to TCR pairs. To estimate false discovery rates, a later analysis permuted the HLA or CMV assignments 20 times. In a later analysis, co-occurring TCRs were grouped using DBSCAN, with TCRdist sequence similarity added in when clustering inside HLA-allele-positive subsets. Co-occurrence clustering excluded repertoires with fewer than 30,000 or more than 120,000 public chains, plus five with anomalous nucleotide sharing. The table was pulled from immuneACCESS by TCRdb, which kept in-frame rearrangements only. Such tables lose some clones; where checked, under half of the loss comes from unresolved V genes, and the rest has no known cause. V and J calls and clone size follow that table, whereas D and trimming were derived from the DNA. The sample table holds 250,000 to 350,000 clones, of which 86% were seen once. The top ten clonotypes cover approximately 4.3% of the sample.

Trimming removed 3 bases from V and 8 bases from J; the gene matches leave 14 bases unexplained. CDR3 length: 16 amino acids, cysteine to phenylalanine. Only the CDR3 portion is preserved as DNA: 48 bases, with reading frame beginning at the first base. For CDR1 and CDR2, the germline V gene lists LGHNA and YSLEER. This entry is derived from a study of cytomegalovirus exposure and HLA in healthy donors (dated by TCRdb to 2015 to 2018). Background on the whole study: An earlier analysis of roughly 500 of the donors reported 276 Gb of sequence data and approximately 120 million unique TCR beta sequences obtained from about 179 million T cells. About 300 gigabases of sequencing data and 91 million or so unique TCR sequences made up an early release that covered about 640 HLA-typed donors. The genetic ancestry cluster associated with self-reported Caucasian donors included roughly 84% of the 398 genotyped donors. The study aimed to test whether signatures of past pathogen exposure could be identified by cataloging public T cell receptors. The T cell repertoires of under 750 subjects were profiled by immunosequencing and related to cytomegalovirus serostatus. Along with the 666-subject first cohort, a separate validation cohort of about 110 different subjects was used. The study combined high-throughput TCR immunosequencing, statistical association of individual TCRs with disease status, and machine learning to predict cytomegalovirus infection status. A later analysis re-analyzed previously published TCR beta repertoires from 500 to 700 donors and added high-resolution HLA genotyping to study TCR occurrence patterns. Rather than drawing on any new phenotypic data, the later analysis identified candidate immune exposures from TCR beta sequences and the way those sequences occurred across donors. An earlier analysis of fewer than 750 of the donors used high-throughput TCR beta sequencing to judge whether each TCR beta V gene segment behaved as functional or pseudogenic. Donor age, sex, ethnicity and CMV serostatus were compiled alongside the repertoire data. A later genetic analysis used genome-wide SNP genotypes for about 65% of the roughly 700 donors, treating that subset as a discovery cohort. Every repertoire in the discovery cohort had been generated on one and the same sequencing platform. HLA typing included class I and class II loci at four-digit resolution. Typing coverage varied by locus: about 629-640 donors for A, B, C, DRB1 and DQB1; more than 500 for DQA1; nearly 610 for DPA1; 400 to 480 for DPB1. Because of strong linkage in the cohort, 4 to 6 DR-DQ haplotypes were treated as single units for association and clustering. Across approximately 400 genotyped donors of the cohort, an average of about 200,000 unique TCR beta nucleotide sequences per donor were sequenced, and 15% to 20% of those sequences were non-productive. Summary of the overall study and its limitations: Linkage disequilibrium might explain the correlated functional status among segregating V segments, but an unknown experimental factor could not be excluded. Only TCR beta chains were sequenced in this cohort, and the absence of alpha or paired-chain data limited detectable features. Strong co-occurrence of HLA alleles, especially DR and DQ, made assigning TCR associations to individual alleles difficult. Three of the identified cytomegalovirus-associated TCR beta chains were confirmed in vitro to be specific for cytomegalovirus antigens. Because counts were too low, about 15 rarely observed V segments, including chromosome 9 orphons, were left out of the earlier analysis of 587 of the donors. Roughly uniform sequencing depth across donors was assumed in presence/absence analyses, although this assumption may not hold. At a false discovery rate of 0.05, a later analysis linked under 20,000 TCR beta sequences to specific HLA alleles. An earlier analysis of around 500 of the donors showed that most TCR beta V segments appeared in productive rearrangements either about 90% or about 30% of the time, which broadly matched IMGT annotations. A later genetic analysis associated a missense DCLRE1C variant with V-gene and J-gene trimming of TCR beta chains, and an independent cohort replicated the association. Most TCR sequences were observed very rarely across donors, whereas some public TCRs were present in many individuals. Some IMGT-functional V segments, including TRBV6-2 and TRBV6-3, could not be distinguished by the 87-base-pair reads and were therefore excluded. Several of the top co-occurrence clusters appeared to be linked to parvovirus B19, influenza, CMV and Epstein-Barr virus, according to a later analysis. Cytomegalovirus status was reported to be diagnosed by the classifier with high specificity and sensitivity in both the original and validation cohorts. In the study, around 160 TCR beta chains were listed as associated with cytomegalovirus. HLA typing was unavailable for some donors at each locus, so association tests used only the typed subset. Most CMV-associated TCR beta chains appeared to be HLA-restricted in a later analysis, and the HLA associations seemed to be driven largely by CMV exposure. For the cohort, immune exposure information was limited to CMV serostatus. A later genetic analysis reported fewer N-insertions in productive TCRs among donors in an Asian-associated ancestry cluster than the approximately 700-donor mean. A later analysis found that TCR association rates varied across HLA loci, with DRB1 alleles showing the most associated TCRs and HLA-C alleles the fewest. The authors suggested that the approach could potentially be extended to other disease states and immunological phenotypes. In a later analysis, HLA-associated TCR beta chains showed more clonal expansion and lower generation probabilities than non-associated chains that were equally common. The sequencing pipeline was judged likely to have produced a cluster of highly shared sequence variants as a technical artifact. A further reported finding was that TCR beta sequences accurately predicted the HLA-A and HLA-B alleles for most subjects in the first cohort.

Recombination joined TRBV4-3 with TRBJ1-2, and TRBD1 aligns with 8 junction nucleotides. The sequence derives from a man in his forties or fifties in good health and CMV-seropositive. Sequenced material: PBMCs. CDR3 protein: CASSHPGQGLVSGYTF. DNA sequence: TGCGCCAGCAGCCACCCTGGACAGGGTCTGGTCTCGGGCTACACCTTC.